This T cell receptor beta chain was recovered during a study of control samples from healthy donors and cancer patients. This clone came up a few times. From germline, CDR1 is LNHDA and CDR2 SQIVND (reference sequence). The V and J ends lost 5 bases and 0 bases respectively, with 20 bases between them. This CDR3 is 17 amino acids long. The data were produced by immunoSEQ multiplex PCR, yet TCRdb's version contains in-frame clones alone and is incomplete. The table has 70,000 or so clones, approximately 80% seen once. This TCR came from a man aged 45-65 years in good health. The genes are TRBV19 and TRBJ2-7, with D perhaps TRBD1 (6 bases). Sequencing input: blood. This chain's CDR3 is CASSAPRGHLSSYEQYF. In DNA, the CDR3 is TGTGCCAGTAGTGCCCCTCGGGGACACCTGAGCTCCTACGAGCAGTACTTC.